This TCR beta chain was documented in a study of cytomegalovirus exposure and HLA in healthy donors. Study in general: Roughly 180 million T cells yielded about 120 million unique TCR beta sequences, as an earlier analysis found.

PCR was performed using 60 Vbeta and 13 Jbeta primers. Clones were sequenced by immunoSEQ multiplex PCR, and TCRdb holds only the in-frame ones, with some missing. Of more than 150,000 clones in the sample, over 75% were seen once. About this clone: Its antigen is undetermined.

Overall study findings and caveats: Presence/absence comparisons presumed near-even sequencing depth among donors.

The germline V and J ends were trimmed by 5 bases and 0 bases, with 14 bases remaining between them. Germline V gives CDR1 SGHTA, CDR2 FQGNSA. The length of the CDR3 is 16 residues. The rearrangement links TRBV7-2 to TRBJ2-4; D not resolved. Sequenced input: PBMCs. The sequence derives from a man in his fifties in good health and CMV-seropositive. Here the CDR3 reads CASSGGGGIAKNIQYF. The CDR3 DNA reads TGTGCCAGCAGCGGTGGTGGCGGTATAGCCAAAAACATTCAGTACTTC.